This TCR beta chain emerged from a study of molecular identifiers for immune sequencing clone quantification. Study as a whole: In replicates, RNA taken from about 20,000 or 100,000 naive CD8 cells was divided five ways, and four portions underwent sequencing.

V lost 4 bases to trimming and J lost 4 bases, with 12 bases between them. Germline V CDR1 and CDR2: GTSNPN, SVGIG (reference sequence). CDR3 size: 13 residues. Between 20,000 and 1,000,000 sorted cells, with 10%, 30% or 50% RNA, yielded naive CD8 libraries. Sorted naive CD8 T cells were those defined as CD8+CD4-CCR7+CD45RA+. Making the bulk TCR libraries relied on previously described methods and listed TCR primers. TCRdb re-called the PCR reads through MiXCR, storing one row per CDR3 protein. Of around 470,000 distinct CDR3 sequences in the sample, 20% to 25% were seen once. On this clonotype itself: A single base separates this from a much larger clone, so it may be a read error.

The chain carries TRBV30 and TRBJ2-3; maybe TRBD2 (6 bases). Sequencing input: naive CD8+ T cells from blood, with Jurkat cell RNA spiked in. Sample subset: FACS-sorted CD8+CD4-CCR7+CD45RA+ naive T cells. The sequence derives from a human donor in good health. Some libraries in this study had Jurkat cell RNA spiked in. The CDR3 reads CAWTSELADTQYF. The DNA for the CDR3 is TGTGCCTGGACTAGCGAACTCGCAGATACGCAGTATTTT.